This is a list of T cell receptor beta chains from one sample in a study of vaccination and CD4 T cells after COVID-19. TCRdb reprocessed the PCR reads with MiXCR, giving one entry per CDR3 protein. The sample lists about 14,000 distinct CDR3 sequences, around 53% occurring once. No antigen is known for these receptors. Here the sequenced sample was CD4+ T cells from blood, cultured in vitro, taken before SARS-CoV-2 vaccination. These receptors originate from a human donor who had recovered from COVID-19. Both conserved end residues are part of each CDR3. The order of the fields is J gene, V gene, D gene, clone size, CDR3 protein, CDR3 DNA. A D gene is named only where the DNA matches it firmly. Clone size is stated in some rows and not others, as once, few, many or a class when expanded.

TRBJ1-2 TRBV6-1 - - CASSPPNLTYGYTF TGTGCCAGCAGCCCCCCGAACCTAACCTATGGCTACACCTTC
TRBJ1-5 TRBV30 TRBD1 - CAWSQGVVSNQPQHF TGTGCCTGGAGTCAGGGGGTAGTGAGCAATCAGCCCCAGCATTTT
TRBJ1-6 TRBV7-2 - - CASTLTDAYNSPLHF TGTGCCAGCACCCTGACGGACGCCTATAATTCACCCCTCCACTTT
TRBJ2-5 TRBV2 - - CASRYQGLGKETQYF TGTGCCAGCAGATATCAGGGGCTGGGGAAAGAGACCCAGTACTTC
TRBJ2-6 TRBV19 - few CASSRELLAGANVLTF TGTGCCAGTAGTCGTGAACTTTTGGCTGGGGCCAACGTCCTGACTTTC
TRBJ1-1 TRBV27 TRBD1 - CASSTQGAVTEAFF TGTGCCAGCAGTACACAGGGGGCCGTCACTGAAGCTTTCTTT
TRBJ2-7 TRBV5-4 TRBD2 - CASSAGGASGRASYEQYF TGTGCCAGCAGCGCGGGAGGGGCTAGCGGGAGGGCCTCCTACGAGCAGTACTTC
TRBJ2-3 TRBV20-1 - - CSASGAPESTDTQYF TGCAGTGCTAGCGGGGCCCCCGAGAGCACAGATACGCAGTATTTT
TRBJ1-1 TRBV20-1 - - CSARGGLNTEAFF TGCAGTGCTAGAGGTGGGTTAAACACTGAAGCTTTCTTT
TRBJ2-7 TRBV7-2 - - CASSAQGRLTYEQYF TGTGCCAGCAGCGCACAGGGGAGGCTTACCTACGAGCAGTACTTC
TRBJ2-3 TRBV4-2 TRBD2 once CASSLASGGADTQYF TGTGCCAGCAGCCTAGCTAGCGGGGGAGCAGATACGCAGTATTTT
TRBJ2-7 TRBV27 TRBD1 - CASSLSGTGVYEQYF TGTGCCAGCAGTTTATCCGGGACAGGGGTGTACGAGCAGTACTTC
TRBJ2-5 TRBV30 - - CAWSVRSGQETQYF TGTGCCTGGAGTGTACGCAGCGGCCAAGAGACCCAGTACTTC
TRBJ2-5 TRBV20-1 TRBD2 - CSARDIRTSAQGTQYF TGCAGTGCTAGAGATATAAGGACTAGCGCCCAGGGGACCCAGTACTTC
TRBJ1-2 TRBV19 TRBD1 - CASSRQGTNYGYTF TGTGCCAGTAGTAGACAGGGTACTAACTATGGCTACACCTTC
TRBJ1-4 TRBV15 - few CATSRVGTSNEKLFF TGTGCCACCAGCAGAGTTGGGACGTCTAATGAAAAACTGTTTTTT
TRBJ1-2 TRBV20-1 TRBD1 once CSLQGDYGYTF TGCAGTCTACAGGGGGACTATGGCTACACCTTC
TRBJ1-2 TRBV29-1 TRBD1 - CSLEGTGGNYGYTF TGCAGCCTTGAAGGGACAGGGGGGAACTATGGCTACACCTTC
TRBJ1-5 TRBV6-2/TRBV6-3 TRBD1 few CASSSLWGQGVLGNQPQHF TGTGCCAGCAGTTCCCTGTGGGGACAGGGGGTACTTGGCAATCAGCCCCAGCATTTT
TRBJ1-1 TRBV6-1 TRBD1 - CASSRQGSGNTEAFF TGTGCCAGCAGCAGACAGGGGTCAGGGAACACTGAAGCTTTCTTT
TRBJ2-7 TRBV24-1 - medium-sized CATSDRTAPWEQYF TGTGCCACCAGTGACCGGACGGCTCCCTGGGAGCAGTACTTC
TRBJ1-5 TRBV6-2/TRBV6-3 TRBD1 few CAIWDRGQPQHF TGTGCCATCTGGGACAGGGGCCAGCCCCAGCATTTT
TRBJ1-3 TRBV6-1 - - CASSEGYGGNTIYF TGTGCCAGCAGTGAAGGTTACGGTGGAAACACCATATATTTT
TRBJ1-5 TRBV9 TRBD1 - CASSVGDSPYQPQHF TGTGCCAGCAGCGTAGGGGACAGCCCCTATCAGCCCCAGCATTTT